The 18 T cell receptor beta chains reported below all come from one sample, sequenced in a study of identical twins' blood T cells. TCRdb processed the 5' RACE reads anew with MiXCR; each CDR3 protein has one entry. Of 400,000 or so distinct CDR3 sequences detected, approximately 30% appear once; the ten largest clones hold about 6%. Material for sequencing was PBMCs. The receptors stem from a woman aged 18-49 years in good health.

Only a few counts were recorded for this clonotype. J is TRBJ2-3 and V is TRBV5-1; 7 nucleotides align to TRBD2. CDR3 size: 15 residues. The germline CDR1 and CDR2 sequences are SGHRS and YFSETQ. V lost 6 bases, J lost 0 bases, and 7 bases stayed unmatched. CDR3 residues: CASKERGDSTDTQYF. The CDR3 DNA reads as TGCGCCAGCAAGGAGCGGGGAGATAGCACAGATACGCAGTATTTT.

This clonotype showed up just a few times. The chain employs TRBV7-2 and TRBJ1-1; TRBD1 might be the D (5 bases). The germline V gene has CDR1 SGHTA and CDR2 FQGNSA. The CDR3 loop spans 15 amino acids. Trimming shortened V by 4 bases and J by 4 bases, and 16 bases separated the two germline ends. CDR3 in amino acids: CASSSGVRGRTEAFF. CDR3 DNA: TGTGCCAGCAGCTCGGGTGTAAGGGGCCGCACTGAAGCTTTCTTT.

At least ten counts were recorded for this clonotype. The rearrangement links TRBV10-2 to TRBJ1-1; D might be TRBD1 (6 bases). Looked up from germline, CDR1 is WSHSY and CDR2 is SAAADI. V gave up 4 bases and J gave up 0 bases, with 12 bases separating them. The CDR3 runs 15 residues. CDR3 residues: CASSGRGVLNTEAFF. As DNA, the CDR3 is TGCGCCAGCAGTGGTAGGGGGGTCTTGAACACTGAAGCTTTCTTT.

The chain employs TRBV4-1 and TRBJ1-1; D remains unclear. V was pared by 2 bases and J by 1 base, with 8 bases between. CDR1 MGHRA and CDR2 YSYEKL come from the germline V gene. This CDR3 is 14 amino acids long. The CDR3 protein is CASSQLDGNTEAFF. CDR3 DNA sequence: TGCGCCAGCAGCCAACTGGACGGGAACACTGAAGCTTTCTTT.

V and J are TRBV20-1 and TRBJ1-4; 8 bases line up with TRBD1. CDR1 and CDR2 (germline): DFQATT, SNEGSKA (reference sequence). Trimming cost V 2 bases and J 4 bases; bases outside gene matches: 3. The CDR3 extends over 14 amino acids. DNA for the CDR3: TGCAGTGCTAGACAGGGGGCGGGTAATGAAAAACTGTTTTTT. It codes for CSARQGAGNEKLFF.

The rearrangement links TRBV6-5 to TRBJ1-3; D not resolved. Germline loops: CDR1 MNHEY, CDR2 SVGAGI. The CDR3 runs 12 residues. Trimming cost V 7 bases and J 0 bases, with 4 bases left between them. CDR3 loop: CASIGSGNTIYF. The CDR3 DNA follows: TGTGCCAGCATAGGCTCTGGAAACACCATATATTTT.

In this sample, this clonotype turned up many times. The rearrangement joins TRBV20-1 to TRBJ2-5; 8 nucleotides align to TRBD2. The CDR3 extends over 17 amino acids. The V gene end was trimmed by 1 base and the J gene end by 2 bases; junction bases not matched to a gene: 12. Germline values: CDR1 DFQATT, CDR2 SNEGSKA (reference sequence). Here the CDR3 reads CSARGIGSGDSQETQYF. In DNA form, the CDR3 reads TGCAGTGCTAGAGGTATCGGTAGCGGGGATTCTCAAGAGACCCAGTACTTC.

The table lists this clonotype with a few counts. The genes are TRBV7-9 and TRBJ1-6; tentatively, D is TRBD1 (5 bases). CDR1 SEHNR and CDR2 FQNEAQ come from the germline V gene (reference sequence). The CDR3 loop spans 15 amino acids. Trimming took off 2 bases at V and 7 bases at J, with 12 bases between the two ends. The CDR3 sequence: CASSLMGPKNSPLHF. DNA of the CDR3: TGTGCCAGCAGCTTAATGGGACCGAAGAATTCACCCCTCCACTTT.

The chain recombines TRBV20-1 with TRBJ1-2; TRBD1 matches 7 bases. Germline CDR1 and CDR2: DFQATT and SNEGSKA (reference sequence). The CDR3 contains 14 residues. Germline trimming cut 1 base from V and 4 bases from J; bases unmatched to any gene: 6. The CDR3 is CSARGQGWGYGYTF. CDR3 nucleotide sequence: TGCAGTGCTAGAGGACAGGGTTGGGGCTATGGCTACACCTTC.

The V and J genes are TRBV7-9 and TRBJ1-1; TRBD1 is a possible D gene (5 bases). The germline V and J ends were trimmed by 11 bases and 0 bases, with 10 bases remaining between them. The CDR3 has 12 residues. CDR1 and CDR2 from the germline V gene are SEHNR and FQNEAQ (reference sequence). Written as DNA, the CDR3 is TGTGCCGGGGGGGTTATGAACACTGAAGCTTTCTTT. Translating it yields CAGGVMNTEAFF.

With regard to this clonotype: A read error may produce the germline difference seen at one junction end. Here the CDR3 DNA reads TGTGCCATAAGTGGGTACAGGGAGAATGGCTACACCTTC. Its translation: CAISGYRENGYTF. The J gene is TRBJ1-2, the V gene TRBV10-3, with a tentative D call TRBD1 (6 bases). CDR3 length: 13 residues. Germline-derived CDR1 and CDR2 are ENHRY and SYGVKD.

This clonotype occurred many times. The rearrangement uses TRBV6-4 and TRBJ2-1; TRBD2 is a possible D gene (6 bases). The CDR3 covers 15 residues. The ends were cut back, 3 bases at V and 7 bases at J, with 16 bases in the middle. Per germline, CDR1 MRHNA and CDR2 SNTAGT. The CDR3: CASSEDVEGNNEQFF. In DNA, the CDR3 is TGTGCCAGCAGTGAGGATGTGGAGGGGAATAATGAGCAGTTCTTC.

The chain's CDR3 is CASSLFSAVTEAFF. The CDR3 nucleotides read TGTGCCAGCAGCTTATTTTCAGCTGTCACTGAAGCTTTCTTT. The chain has TRBV7-2 and TRBJ1-1; D is unresolved. From germline, CDR1 is SGHTA and CDR2 FQGNSA. This CDR3 has 14 amino acids. Trimming stripped 2 bases from V and 4 bases from J, with 11 bases between.

This clonotype came up a few times. The genes are TRBV7-9 and TRBJ1-6, with D hard to call. This CDR3 is 14 amino acids long. Between the trimmed V and J ends, which lost 5 bases and 7 bases, there was a span of 12 bases. In germline, CDR1 is SEHNR, CDR2 FQNEAQ (reference sequence). CDR3 protein: CASSPAQMNSPLHF. CDR3 DNA sequence: TGTGCCAGCAGCCCAGCCCAGATGAATTCACCCCTCCACTTT.

This chain connects TRBV6-6 to TRBJ2-1, with unresolved D. V was cut by 8 bases and J by 0 bases, with 14 bases left in between. This CDR3 spans 15 amino acids. Germline-derived CDR1 and CDR2 are MNHNY and SVGAGI (reference sequence). CDR3 amino acids: CASSSRGNSYNEQFF. CDR3 nucleotides: TGTGCCAGCTCCTCTCGCGGCAACTCCTACAATGAGCAGTTCTTC.

The table lists this clonotype with a few counts. This chain joins TRBV20-1 and TRBJ2-7; maybe TRBD2 (5 bases). Germline assignment: CDR1 DFQATT and CDR2 SNEGSKA (reference sequence). The CDR3 sequence is 12 residues long. Trimming stripped 0 bases from V and 4 bases from J, with 7 bases between. The CDR3 sequence is CSARDRGYEQYF. Written as DNA, the CDR3 is TGCAGTGCTAGAGATAGAGGGTACGAGCAGTACTTC.

The V gene is TRBV6-2 or TRBV6-3, the J gene TRBJ2-2, with TRBD1 matching over 7 bases. The junction had 8 bases not matched to a gene; V was cut back by 6 bases and J by 7 bases. CDR3 length equals 14 residues. Germline-derived CDR1 and CDR2 are MNHEY and SVGEGT. The CDR3 region has the DNA TGTGCCAGCAGGTACAGGGGAAGAGTCGGGGAGCTGTTTTTT. This translates into CASRYRGRVGELFF.

This clonotype was detected many times. This sequence joins TRBV5-6 and TRBJ1-2, with D uncertain. The CDR3 runs 15 residues. Germline loops: CDR1 SGHDT, CDR2 YYEEEE. V was trimmed by 0 bases and J by 2 bases, leaving 11 bases between them. The CDR3 region has the DNA TGTGCCAGCAGCTTGGGCGTCAGTGCGAACTATGGCTACACCTTC. It is translated as CASSLGVSANYGYTF.